This T cell receptor (beta chain) was sequenced in a study of blood T cell repertoires in COVID-19. About the research overall: COVID-19 samples, acute and convalescent, were from the United States, Italy and Spain. PBMCs, B-cell-depleted T cells, or T cells were the source of the cDNA or gDNA that made up the material.

As for this clone: A read error may produce the germline difference seen at one junction end.

This CDR3 comprises 16 residues. CDR1 and CDR2 from the germline V gene are SQVTM and ANQGSEA. Authors' methods: Cell counts per sample came from amplifying reference gene primers. Only in-frame clones appear in the TCRdb table, and some are missing; sequencing was by immunoSEQ multiplex PCR. Clone size and the V and J calls come from that table; the DNA yielded D and trimming. The profile shows 100,000 to 150,000 clones, 90% of them singletons. Seattle-derived patients entered the study during active infection and were followed longitudinally. Sequencing was done on a sample of peripheral blood. The V and J genes are TRBV29-1 and TRBJ2-7, with 7 bases lining up with TRBD1. The receptor was derived from a man in his fifties or sixties with COVID-19, enrolled during active disease. The CDR3 loop reads CSVQENWDSLFYEQYF. CDR3 DNA: TGCAGCGTTCAAGAAAACTGGGACAGTCTCTTCTACGAGCAGTACTTC.